The clone carrying this T cell receptor beta chain was detected only a few times. This sample was included in a study of CD4 and CD8 cells across lung adenocarcinoma regions. This CDR3 has 20 residues. In germline, CDR1 is MGHDK, CDR2 SYGVNS. With V trimmed by 7 bases and J by 0 bases, 16 bases remained unmatched. The patients had localized lung adenocarcinoma, a non-small cell subtype. TCRdb reprocessed the PCR reads via MiXCR and lists one record per CDR3 protein. The sample includes approximately 9,600 distinct CDR3 sequences, approximately 48% seen only once; the top ten take about a sixth. The source material was CD4+ T cells from the margin of a lung tumor. The chain couples TRBV25-1 to TRBJ2-6; 9 bases match TRBD1. This sequence originates from a female donor with lung adenocarcinoma. The CD4 and CD8 labels of this study may be unreliable. CDR3 sequence (DNA): TGTGCCAGCACCTCAACACCGGGACAGGGCTTTAGCTCTGGGGCCAACGTCCTGACTTTC. This encodes CASTSTPGQGFSSGANVLTF.